Below are 21 T cell receptor beta chains sequenced from a single sample in a study of T cell repertoires in cytomegalovirus infection. Via MiXCR, TCRdb re-called the reads, giving one row per CDR3 protein. The data show roughly 150,000 distinct CDR3 sequences, around a quarter seen once. The specimen was PBMCs. The source of these receptors is a human donor in good health (CMV status not recorded). Some clones in this sample may be carry-over from other donors' samples.

The rearrangement joins TRBV7-9 to TRBJ1-2; D may be TRBD1 (5 bases). Germline assignment: CDR1 SEHNR and CDR2 FQNEAQ (reference sequence). Trimming left V 4 bases short and J 3 bases short, with 15 bases between. This CDR3 is 15 amino acids long. Here the CDR3 DNA reads TGTGCCAGCAGCTCAGACGGGGCGGCGTACTATGGCTACACCTTC. It is translated as CASSSDGAAYYGYTF.

This chain joins TRBV28 and TRBJ2-7, with D unclear. The CDR3 covers 11 residues. V gave up 3 bases and J gave up 3 bases, with 3 bases separating them. Per germline, CDR1 MDHEN and CDR2 SYDVKM. CDR3: CASSLIYEQYF. DNA of the CDR3: TGTGCCAGCAGTTTGATCTACGAGCAGTACTTC.

About this clonotype: The junction departs from germline at one end; a sequencing error may be responsible. The chain links TRBV11-3 to TRBJ2-2; 9 nucleotides align to TRBD1. CDR3 size: 15 residues. Germline CDR1 is SGHNT and CDR2 is YENEEA. For the CDR3, the DNA is TGTGACAGCAGCTTTCAAGGACAGGGGACCGGGGAGCTGTTTTTT. It yields the protein CDSSFQGQGTGELFF. Filled out from reference TRBV11-3 and TRBJ2-2, the complete variable domain reads EAGVVQSPRYKIIEKKQPVAFWCNPISGHNTLYWYLQNLGQGPELLIRYENEEAVDDSQLPKDRFSAERLKGVDSTLKIQPAELGDSAVYLCDSSFQGQGTGELFFGEGSRLTVL.

The table lists this clonotype with a few counts. The chain joins TRBV29-1 to TRBJ2-7, with 8 bases that match TRBD2. The V gene's germline CDR1 is SQVTM and CDR2 ANQGSEA. This CDR3 has 13 amino acids. V lost 4 bases and J lost 3; bases outside the gene matches: 5. The CDR3 DNA reads as TGCAGCGTTGGGCCCGGGGGGGGCTACGAGCAGTACTTC. Its translation is CSVGPGGGYEQYF.

The genes are TRBV20-1 and TRBJ2-5; 10 bases match TRBD2. Germline V gives CDR1 DFQATT, CDR2 SNEGSKA (reference sequence). With V trimmed by 0 bases and J by 4 bases, 8 bases remained unmatched. The CDR3 covers 16 residues. CDR3: CSARDLTSGDPETQYF. The CDR3, as DNA: TGCAGTGCTAGAGATCTAACTAGCGGGGACCCAGAGACCCAGTACTTC.

This clonotype was picked up many times. The V gene is TRBV7-2, the J gene TRBJ2-7, with no clear D. The CDR3 contains 13 residues. CDR1 SGHTA and CDR2 FQGNSA come from the germline V gene. Trimming left V 3 bases short and J 7 bases short, with 13 bases between. The CDR3 DNA reads as TGTGCCAGCAGCTTCAGTCGTCCTGGGGAGCAGTACTTC. It yields the protein CASSFSRPGEQYF. The full variable domain, with the rest looked up from reference TRBV7-2 and TRBJ2-7, is GAGVSQSPSNKVTEKGKDVELRCDPISGHTALYWYRQSLGQGLEFLIYFQGNSAPDKSGLPSDRFSAERTGGSVSTLTIQRTQQEDSAVYLCASSFSRPGEQYFGPGTRLTVT.

This clonotype was observed a handful of times. The rearrangement links TRBV4-2 to TRBJ1-1; D is possibly TRBD1 (6 bases). V was pared by 0 bases and J by 6 bases, with 23 bases between. In germline, CDR1 is LGHNA, CDR2 YNFKEQ. CDR3 length: 18 residues. The CDR3 nucleotides read TGTGCCAGCAGCCAAGAATCCGAGGGGGTGATGGGGAGCTCTGAAGCTTTCTTT. This codes for CASSQESEGVMGSSEAFF.

This clonotype was counted ten times or more. The J gene is TRBJ2-2, the V gene TRBV7-6; D is uncertain. Germline CDR1 is SGHVS and CDR2 is FNYEAQ. The CDR3 runs to 14 residues. Trimming shortened V by 1 base and J by 5 bases, and 8 bases separated the two germline ends. CDR3 loop: CASSLEIITGELFF. The CDR3 DNA is TGTGCCAGCAGCTTAGAAATTATTACCGGGGAGCTGTTTTTT.

This clonotype is termed medium-sized (0.01 to 0.1%). The chain is built from TRBV7-2 and TRBJ2-7; D is uncertain. The V end was cut by 2 bases, the J end by 2 bases, with 4 bases between. Germline loops: CDR1 SGHTA, CDR2 FQGNSA. The CDR3 sequence is 12 residues long. CDR3 sequence reads: CASSLYTYEQYF. DNA for the CDR3: TGTGCCAGCAGCTTATATACCTACGAGCAGTACTTC.

The J gene is TRBJ1-5, the V gene TRBV28; D not certain. The CDR3 runs 16 residues. V was cut by 5 bases and J by 2 bases, with 16 bases left in between. In germline, CDR1 is MDHEN, CDR2 SYDVKM. The CDR3 here is CASSPLDRGRNQPQHF. CDR3 nucleotides: TGTGCCAGCAGTCCCCTTGACCGCGGGCGCAATCAGCCCCAGCATTTT.

This clonotype has more than one count but fewer than ten. CDR3 residues: CASSYGGWEWGTDTQYF. The CDR3 DNA reads as TGTGCCAGCAGTTACGGCGGGTGGGAGTGGGGCACAGATACGCAGTATTTT. The chain uses TRBV6-2 or TRBV6-3 and TRBJ2-3; possibly TRBD2 for D (5 bases). Trimming took off 2 bases at V and 1 base at J, with 16 bases between the two ends. The CDR3 spans 17 residues. Looked up from germline, CDR1 is MNHEY and CDR2 is SVGEGT.

This clonotype came up many times. The chain has TRBV7-6 and TRBJ1-4; 7 nucleotides align to TRBD1. Germline V CDR1 and CDR2: SGHVS, FNYEAQ. This CDR3 has 15 residues. With 1 base clipped from V and 4 bases from J, the junction kept 3 bases outside the gene matches. The CDR3 region has the DNA TGTGCCAGCAGCTTAGTGGGGACAGATAATGAAAAACTGTTTTTT. The encoded protein is CASSLVGTDNEKLFF.

Only a few counts were recorded for this clonotype. V is TRBV13 and J is TRBJ1-3; 7 bases are shared with TRBD1. CDR3 length equals 16 residues. Germline values: CDR1 PRHDT, CDR2 FYEKMQ (reference sequence). Trimming took 5 bases from V and 0 from J; bases not matched to a gene: 7. As DNA, the CDR3 is TGTGCCAGCAGCACCCGGACAGGAAGCTCTGGAAACACCATATATTTT. Translating it yields CASSTRTGSSGNTIYF.

The table lists this clonotype with a few counts. This chain links TRBV5-1 with TRBJ2-3, with TRBD2 matching 9 bases. Germline V gene sequence: CDR1 SGHRS, CDR2 YFSETQ. The V segment lost 4 bases and the J segment 6 bases; nucleotides outside the gene matches: 12. CDR3 length equals 16 residues. The CDR3 reads CASSKDSSGAGDTQYF. DNA for the CDR3: TGCGCCAGCAGCAAAGATTCTAGCGGGGCGGGGGATACGCAGTATTTT.

This clonotype appeared a few times. This chain connects TRBV6-1 to TRBJ2-1; TRBD2 matches 13 bases. The J segment lost 6 bases and the V segment lost 6 bases, leaving 2 bases of the junction unmatched. This CDR3 is built from 14 residues. Germline V gene lookup returns CDR1 MNHNS and CDR2 SASEGT. The CDR3 sequence is CASSRTSGGNEQFF. The CDR3 DNA reads TGTGCCAGCAGCAGGACTAGCGGGGGCAATGAGCAGTTCTTC.

Only a few counts were recorded for this clonotype. V gene TRBV29-1 combines with J gene TRBJ2-2; D could derive from TRBD1 or TRBD2 (5 bases each). Trimming took 7 bases from V and 2 from J, leaving 20 bases between them. The CDR3 contains 16 residues. Per the germline V gene, CDR1 is SQVTM and CDR2 is ANQGSEA. CDR3 residues: CSAQRGAGSNTGELFF. In nucleotides, the CDR3 is TGCAGCGCCCAACGGGGCGCAGGGTCTAACACCGGGGAGCTGTTTTTT.

The J gene is TRBJ2-4, the V gene TRBV6-5; TRBD2 matches 7 bases. Germline trimming cut 3 bases from V and 0 bases from J; bases unmatched to any gene: 17. CDR1 and CDR2 (germline): MNHEY, SVGAGI. The CDR3 consists of 20 residues. CDR3 nucleotides: TGTGCCAGCAGTTATTCTACGGTCGTCGAGGGAGGGCAAGCCAAAAACATTCAGTACTTC. Its protein product is CASSYSTVVEGGQAKNIQYF.

This clonotype has a count of ten or more. V gene TRBV7-2 combines with J gene TRBJ2-1; 11 positions agree with TRBD2. The CDR3 has 17 amino acids. Unmatched junction bases numbered 9, after V lost 1 base and J lost 7 bases. Germline V lookup: CDR1 SGHTA, CDR2 FQGNSA. CDR3 nucleotides: TGTGCCAGCAGCTTAGGCTACGTAGCGGGAGGGATGAATGAGCAGTTCTTC. Translation gives CASSLGYVAGGMNEQFF.

The rearrangement uses TRBV14 and TRBJ2-5; TRBD2 might be the D (5 bases). Germline V lookup: CDR1 SGHDN, CDR2 FVKESK. Trimming shortened V by 4 bases and J by 3 bases, and 6 bases separated the two germline ends. CDR3 size: 12 residues. CDR3 in DNA: TGTGCCAGCAGCCCACTAGAAGAGACCCAGTACTTC. Translating gives CASSPLEETQYF.

This clonotype has a count of ten or more. V gene TRBV7-3 combines with J gene TRBJ2-3; no clear D. Trimming cost V 5 bases and J 0 bases, with 15 bases left between them. The CDR3 contains 16 residues. Germline CDR1 is SGHTA and CDR2 is FQGTGA. CDR3: CASSPRPSTSTDTQYF. CDR3 nucleotide sequence: TGTGCCAGCAGCCCGCGACCAAGTACTAGCACAGATACGCAGTATTTT.

The chain carries TRBV6-5 and TRBJ2-2; 8 bases match TRBD1. The ends lost 6 bases at V and 0 bases at J; junction bases unmatched: 0. Per the germline V gene, CDR1 is MNHEY and CDR2 is SVGAGI. The CDR3 runs to 14 residues. DNA of the CDR3: TGTGCCAGCAGGACAGGGGCGAACACCGGGGAGCTGTTTTTT. Translated: CASRTGANTGELFF.